The 27 T cell receptor beta chains below all came from one sample that was sequenced in a study of early T cells in non-severe SARS-CoV-2 infection. TCRdb processed the 5' RACE reads anew with MiXCR; each CDR3 protein has one entry. The sample holds 25,000 to 35,000 distinct CDR3 sequences, under 6.5% seen once. The specimen was whole blood. The origin of the receptors is an adult who was a healthcare worker with PCR-confirmed SARS-CoV-2 infection or an uninfected control (not recorded which).

By share, this clonotype ranks as medium-sized. The CDR3 is CASSSPDRGNNEQFF. The CDR3 DNA sequence: TGCGCCAGCAGCTCCCCGGACAGGGGGAACAATGAGCAGTTCTTC. This chain links TRBV5-1 with TRBJ2-1, with 10 bases aligning to TRBD1. Losses at the gene ends were 3 bases for V and 5 bases for J; bases not matched to a gene: 5. Per the germline V gene, CDR1 is SGHRS and CDR2 is YFSETQ. This CDR3 is built from 15 residues.

Worth noting for this clonotype: This may stem from a read error, because a much larger clone lies one nucleotide away. V and J are TRBV29-1 and TRBJ1-2; D is unclear. The CDR3 is made up of 13 amino acids. Germline V gene data show CDR1 as SQVTM and CDR2 as ANQGSEA. V dropped 1 base and J dropped 8 bases, with 14 bases sitting between them. The CDR3 nucleotides read TGCAGCGTTGAAGCCCAAAACTACCCAGGCTACACCTTC. This encodes CSVEAQNYPGYTF.

This clonotype has ten or more counts. This chain joins TRBV4-1 and TRBJ1-5; D might be TRBD1 (5 bases). V lost 4 bases and J lost 4, with 14 bases in between. The CDR3 runs to 15 residues. From germline, CDR1 is MGHRA and CDR2 YSYEKL. The CDR3 DNA follows: TGCGCCAGCAGCCCTGATGGGGCCGAAAATCAGCCCCAGCATTTT. It codes for CASSPDGAENQPQHF.

The chain recombines TRBV18 with TRBJ1-1, with a tentative D call TRBD1 (5 bases). Germline V gene sequence: CDR1 KGHSH, CDR2 LQKENI. Trimming cost V 6 bases and J 2 bases, with 13 bases left between them. The CDR3 sequence is 14 residues long. The CDR3 coding sequence is TGTGCCAGCTCGCCAGGGAATCCAAACACTGAAGCTTTCTTT. This gives the protein CASSPGNPNTEAFF.

Ten or more counts support this clonotype. The V call is TRBV5-1, the J call TRBJ1-3; unclear D gene. Germline V lookup: CDR1 SGHRS, CDR2 YFSETQ. V shed 0 bases and J shed 1 base, with 2 bases lying between them. The CDR3 contains 13 residues. CDR3 sequence: CASSLDSGNTIYF. The CDR3 nucleotides read TGCGCCAGCAGCTTGGATTCTGGAAACACCATATATTTT.

A note on this clonotype: This could be a read error, since a much larger clone is one nucleotide away. The chain uses TRBV24-1 and TRBJ2-2, with 8 bases aligning to TRBD1. CDR1 KGHDR and CDR2 SFDVKD come from the germline V gene. This CDR3 has 17 residues. The trim removed 4 bases at V and 6 bases at J, leaving 12 bases unmatched. The CDR3 region has the DNA TGTGCCACCAGTGAGTACCGACAGGGGTCCAACTCCGGGGAGCTGTTTTTT. Protein sequence: CATSEYRQGSNSGELFF.

The table lists this clonotype with many counts. The chain's CDR3 is CASSPPLAGTDTQYF. DNA of the CDR3: TGTGCCAGCAGTCCCCCACTAGCGGGCACAGATACGCAGTATTTT. V and J are TRBV12-3 or TRBV12-4 and TRBJ2-3, with 8 bases aligning to TRBD2. Unmatched junction bases numbered 5, after V lost 5 bases and J lost 1 base. This CDR3 comprises 15 residues.

By share, this clonotype ranks as medium-sized. The chain is built from TRBV9 and TRBJ2-7; 8 bases agree with TRBD2. This CDR3 region has 16 residues. V dropped 2 bases and J dropped 5; count of bases not matched to a gene: 12. Germline assignment: CDR1 SGDLS and CDR2 YYNGEE. The CDR3 sequence: CASSVTPETSVHEQYF. CDR3 nucleotide sequence: TGTGCCAGCAGCGTGACCCCGGAGACTAGCGTCCACGAGCAGTACTTC.

This chain connects TRBV10-2 to TRBJ2-1, with 7 bases aligning to TRBD2. This CDR3 has 14 amino acids. Germline assignment: CDR1 WSHSY and CDR2 SAAADI. V shed 8 bases, J shed 0 bases, and the junction held 4 bases outside the gene matches. This CDR3 reads CASLGGSSYNEQFF. In DNA, the CDR3 is TGCGCCAGCCTCGGGGGGAGCTCCTACAATGAGCAGTTCTTC.

This clonotype was counted many times. This chain joins TRBV25-1 and TRBJ1-1, with 11 bases fitting TRBD1. Germline V gene data show CDR1 as MGHDK and CDR2 as SYGVNS. The CDR3 is 16 amino acids. V lost 7 bases, J lost 6 bases, and 13 bases stayed unmatched. This CDR3 is CASTGTGGSSWAEAFF. The CDR3 DNA sequence: TGTGCCAGCACAGGGACAGGGGGTTCGAGTTGGGCTGAAGCTTTCTTT.

There are a few counts of this clonotype. In DNA form, the CDR3 reads TGTGCCAGCCCCACCAGACGGGAGAACACCGGGGAGCTGTTTTTT. This codes for CASPTRRENTGELFF. The chain couples TRBV7-9 to TRBJ2-2; the D gene is possibly TRBD2 (5 bases). The CDR3 loop spans 15 amino acids. Germline V gene sequence: CDR1 SEHNR, CDR2 FQNEAQ (reference sequence). V dropped 8 bases and J dropped 1 base, with 14 bases sitting between them.

This clonotype showed up many times. The V and J genes are TRBV5-5 and TRBJ2-2; D ambiguous. The V and J ends lost 4 bases and 3 bases respectively, with 10 bases between them. The CDR3 consists of 14 residues. In germline, CDR1 is SGHKS, CDR2 YYEKEE (reference sequence). In DNA, the CDR3 is TGTGCCAGCAGCCCGTCGACGTACACCGGGGAGCTGTTTTTT. Its protein is CASSPSTYTGELFF.

This clonotype was detected a few times. V and J are TRBV6-5 and TRBJ2-5, with D tentatively TRBD2 (6 bases). V was trimmed by 2 bases and J by 4 bases, leaving 11 bases between them. CDR1 MNHEY and CDR2 SVGAGI come from the germline V gene. CDR3 length equals 14 residues. DNA for the CDR3: TGTGCCAGCAGTTACGAAGGGCGGGGAGAGACCCAGTACTTC. Translated: CASSYEGRGETQYF.

There are a few counts of this clonotype. V is TRBV28 and J is TRBJ2-7; D perhaps matches TRBD2 (7 bases). V shed 7 bases and J shed 2 bases, with 21 bases lying between them. The CDR3 contains 16 residues. Germline values: CDR1 MDHEN, CDR2 SYDVKM. Here the CDR3 reads CASIPGGQGTTYEQYF. The CDR3 nucleotides read TGTGCCAGCATCCCCGGGGGGCAGGGGACCACCTACGAGCAGTACTTC.

Ten or more counts support this clonotype. This chain connects TRBV12-3 or TRBV12-4 to TRBJ2-7, with D perhaps TRBD2 (7 bases). This CDR3 comprises 14 residues. Trimming took off 6 bases at V and 6 bases at J, with 18 bases between the two ends. The CDR3 sequence is CASSRRGGNIEQYF. The CDR3 region has the DNA TGTGCCAGCAGCCGTCGCGGGGGCAACATCGAGCAGTACTTC.

This clonotype was observed many times. The J gene is TRBJ2-1, the V gene TRBV5-1; a possible D gene is TRBD1 (5 bases). V was clipped by 9 bases and J by 7 bases, with 14 bases between them. Germline CDR1 reads SGHRS; CDR2 reads YFSETQ. The CDR3 is made up of 12 amino acids. DNA for the CDR3: TGCGCCACCCAGGGATCCGGGAATGAGCAGTTCTTC. This translates into CATQGSGNEQFF.

This clonotype was picked up many times. The chain has TRBV20-1 and TRBJ2-7; TRBD2 matches at 7 bases. CDR1 DFQATT and CDR2 SNEGSKA come from the germline V gene (reference sequence). V was pared by 1 base and J by 6 bases, with 6 bases of the junction left unmatched. CDR3 size: 13 residues. The CDR3 bases are TGCAGTGCTAGAGGGACTAGGGAACGCGAGCAGTACTTC. The encoded protein is CSARGTREREQYF.

Many counts were recorded for this clonotype. The chain couples TRBV9 to TRBJ1-5; D is perhaps TRBD1 (5 bases). The CDR3 length is 12 residues. The germline V gene has CDR1 SGDLS and CDR2 YYNGEE. The V and J ends lost 1 base and 9 bases respectively, with 8 bases between them. The CDR3, as DNA: TGTGCCAGCAGCGTAAATGGGGGGCCCCAGCATTTT. Protein product: CASSVNGGPQHF.

This clonotype was seen many times. The chain joins TRBV19 to TRBJ2-7; 14 bases are shared with TRBD2. V gave up 5 bases and J gave up 4 bases; unmatched junction bases: 10. The germline CDR1 and CDR2 sequences are LNHDA and SQIVND (reference sequence). This CDR3 spans 17 amino acids. CDR3 in DNA: TGTGCCAGTAGTCTGTCAACCGGGACTAGCGGGGGATACGAGCAGTACTTC. Protein sequence: CASSLSTGTSGGYEQYF.

This clonotype has at least ten counts. The V gene is TRBV7-3, the J gene TRBJ2-3, with D possibly TRBD2 on 5 matching bases. The CDR3 spans 13 residues. The V and J ends lost 2 bases and 5 bases respectively, with 8 bases between them. The germline CDR1 and CDR2 sequences are SGHTA and FQGTGA. The CDR3 DNA reads TGTGCCAGCAGCTTACGAGAGGGAGATACGCAGTATTTT. Translated: CASSLREGDTQYF.

This clonotype was found many times. The chain uses TRBV7-7 and TRBJ2-5; either TRBD1 or TRBD2 may fit D (6 bases each). CDR1 is SSHAT, CDR2 FNYEAQ, per germline (reference sequence). The CDR3 is 12 residues long. V lost 8 bases, J lost 4 bases, and 11 bases lay in between. CDR3 nucleotide sequence: TGTGCCAGCGGGGGGCCCACAGAGACCCAGTACTTC. The encoded protein is CASGGPTETQYF.

This clonotype was counted ten times or more. The chain carries TRBV6-1 and TRBJ2-1; 9 nucleotides line up with TRBD1. The CDR3 has 15 residues. V lost 5 bases and J lost 4; bases outside the gene matches: 6. CDR1 MNHNS and CDR2 SASEGT come from the germline V gene. DNA of the CDR3: TGTGCCAGCAGTTCCCGACAGGGGGATTACAATGAGCAGTTCTTC. Its translation: CASSSRQGDYNEQFF.

The chain links TRBV7-6 to TRBJ2-5; 9 bases line up with TRBD2. CDR3 length equals 16 residues. Trimming cost V 4 bases and J 1 base; bases outside gene matches: 7. Germline V gene lookup returns CDR1 SGHVS and CDR2 FNYEAQ. The CDR3 DNA reads TGTGCCAGCAGCTCCTTAGCGGGGGCCCTCCAAGAGACCCAGTACTTC. Its translation is CASSSLAGALQETQYF.

Regarding this clonotype: The junction departs from germline at one end; a sequencing error may be responsible. The genes are TRBV19 and TRBJ1-4, with D uncertain. CDR3 size: 12 residues. Per germline, CDR1 LNHDA and CDR2 SQIVND (reference sequence). The CDR3 DNA reads as TGTGCCAGTAGTAACCACCATGAAGAACTGTTTTTT. It yields the protein CASSNHHEELFF.

This clonotype was found many times. V and J are TRBV9 and TRBJ2-1, with TRBD2 matching over 10 bases. This CDR3 region has 17 residues. The germline CDR1 and CDR2 sequences are SGDLS and YYNGEE. The trim removed 5 bases at V and 6 bases at J, leaving 14 bases unmatched. The CDR3 nucleotides are TGTGCCAGCAGTCACACTCGGAGCGGGGGGGCCCCCAATGAGCAGTTCTTC. This translates into CASSHTRSGGAPNEQFF.

This clonotype has a handful of counts. A much larger clone lies one base from this, so it may be a read error. No conserved phenylalanine or tryptophan is present at the end of the CDR3, so a read error is the likely explanation. The chain couples TRBV7-2 to TRBJ2-7, with 7 nucleotides matching TRBD1. The trim removed 6 bases at V and 3 bases at J, leaving 11 bases unmatched. Looked up from germline, CDR1 is SGHTA and CDR2 is FQGNSA. There are 15 residues in the CDR3. In DNA form, the CDR3 reads TGTGCCAGCAGTCGAACCGGGACAGATTTCTACGAGCAGTACTAC. It translates to CASSRTGTDFYEQYY.

CDR3: CASSEYRGSAFF. CDR3 nucleotides: TGTGCCAGCAGCGAATACAGGGGGTCAGCTTTCTTT. The genes are TRBV6-1 and TRBJ1-1; TRBD1 matches at 8 bases. V lost 6 bases to trimming and J lost 10 bases; unmatched junction nucleotides: 7. CDR3 size: 12 residues. Germline V gene data show CDR1 as MNHNS and CDR2 as SASEGT.